A selection of T cell receptor beta chains follows, all from one sample in a study of T cells after yellow fever vaccination. TCRdb called the 5' RACE reads again in MiXCR, with one record for every CDR3 protein. Of almost 600,000 distinct CDR3 sequences in the sample, roughly 12% are singletons; the top ten hold roughly an eighth. This specimen was PBMCs, taken on the day of the yellow fever booster vaccination. The source of these receptors is a man aged 25-40 years who received the YFV17D yellow fever vaccine. CDR3s include the opening cysteine and the closing phenylalanine or tryptophan. A D gene is named only where the DNA matches it firmly. Size values are once, few and many counts, or a class for expanded clones, and some rows have none.

D gene	V gene	clone size	J gene	CDR3 protein	CDR3 DNA
TRBD2	TRBV6-5	few	TRBJ2-7	CASVLAGGSEQYF	TGTGCCAGCGTACTGGCGGGAGGCTCCGAGCAGTACTTC
TRBD2	TRBV5-1	few	TRBJ2-2	CASSFSSGMNTGELFF	TGCGCCAGCAGTTTCTCTAGCGGGATGAACACCGGGGAGCTGTTTTTT
NA	TRBV3-1	many	TRBJ1-6	CASSPLWQGTPLHF	TGTGCCAGCAGCCCCCTCTGGCAGGGGACACCCCTCCACTTT
NA	TRBV29-1	few	TRBJ2-2	CSVTGGADTGELFF	TGCAGCGTTACGGGGGGCGCCGACACCGGGGAGCTGTTTTTT
NA	TRBV7-2	NA	TRBJ2-7	CASSLGLSHYYEQYF	TGTGCCAGCAGCTTAGGGCTATCGCACTACTACGAGCAGTACTTC
NA	TRBV23-1	NA	TRBJ2-7	CAREGGYEQYF	TGCGCCAGAGAAGGGGGCTACGAGCAGTACTTC
TRBD2	TRBV12-3/TRBV12-4	few	TRBJ2-3	CASRERSGRTGDTQYF	TGTGCCAGCAGGGAACGTAGCGGGAGGACTGGAGATACGCAGTATTTT
TRBD2	TRBV15	few	TRBJ2-3	CATSRRTSGVTDTQYF	TGTGCCACCAGCAGAAGGACTAGCGGGGTCACAGATACGCAGTATTTT
NA	TRBV24-1	NA	TRBJ2-1	CATSDLLGRHNEQFF	TGTGCCACCAGTGATCTCCTCGGGCGCCACAATGAGCAGTTCTTC
NA	TRBV29-1	few	TRBJ1-5	CSVKGDQTNQPQHF	TGCAGCGTGAAGGGTGATCAGACCAATCAGCCCCAGCATTTT
TRBD2	TRBV11-2	few	TRBJ2-3	CASSPGGTSGSRTDTQYF	TGTGCCAGCAGCCCAGGAGGGACTAGCGGTTCCCGCACAGATACGCAGTATTTT
TRBD2	TRBV12-3/TRBV12-4	many	TRBJ2-1	CASIPHWAGVSGDEQFF	TGTGCCAGCATACCTCATTGGGCGGGAGTGTCTGGCGATGAGCAGTTCTTC
NA	TRBV24-1	NA	TRBJ1-4	CATSDGGGFEKLFF	TGTGCCACCAGTGACGGCGGCGGGTTTGAAAAACTGTTTTTT
NA	TRBV6-4	few	TRBJ2-2	CASSDGGGSAGELFF	TGTGCCAGCAGTGACGGGGGCGGGAGCGCCGGGGAGCTGTTTTTT
TRBD2	TRBV9	NA	TRBJ2-1	CASSARGGSISYNEQFF	TGTGCCAGCAGCGCCCGGGGGGGGAGCATCTCCTACAATGAGCAGTTCTTC
NA	TRBV18	few	TRBJ1-1	CASTTQQGRTEAFF	TGTGCCAGCACAACTCAACAGGGAAGAACTGAAGCTTTCTTT